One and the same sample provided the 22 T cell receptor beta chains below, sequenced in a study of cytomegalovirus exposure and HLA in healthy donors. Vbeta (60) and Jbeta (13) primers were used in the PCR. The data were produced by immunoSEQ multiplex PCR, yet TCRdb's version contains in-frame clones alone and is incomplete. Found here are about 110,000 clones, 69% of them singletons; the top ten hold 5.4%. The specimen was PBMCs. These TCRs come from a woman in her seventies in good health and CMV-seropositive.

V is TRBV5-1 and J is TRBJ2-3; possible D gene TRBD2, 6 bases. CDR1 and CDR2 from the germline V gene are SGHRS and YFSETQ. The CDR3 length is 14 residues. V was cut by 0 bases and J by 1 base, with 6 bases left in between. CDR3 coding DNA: TGCGCCAGCAGCTTGGGGGGGGGCACAGATACGCAGTATTTT. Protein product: CASSLGGGTDTQYF.

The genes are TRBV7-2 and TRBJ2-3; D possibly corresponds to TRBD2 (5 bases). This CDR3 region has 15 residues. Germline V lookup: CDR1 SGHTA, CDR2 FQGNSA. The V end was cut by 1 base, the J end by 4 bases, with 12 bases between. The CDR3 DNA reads TGTGCCAGCAGCTTAGGATTCGGGGTGCCAGATACGCAGTATTTT. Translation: CASSLGFGVPDTQYF.

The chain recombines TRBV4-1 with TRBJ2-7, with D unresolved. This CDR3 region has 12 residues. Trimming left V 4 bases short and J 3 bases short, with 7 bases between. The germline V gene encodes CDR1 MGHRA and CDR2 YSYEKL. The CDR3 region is CASSPNGYEQYF. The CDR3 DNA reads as TGCGCCAGCAGCCCAAACGGCTACGAGCAGTACTTC.

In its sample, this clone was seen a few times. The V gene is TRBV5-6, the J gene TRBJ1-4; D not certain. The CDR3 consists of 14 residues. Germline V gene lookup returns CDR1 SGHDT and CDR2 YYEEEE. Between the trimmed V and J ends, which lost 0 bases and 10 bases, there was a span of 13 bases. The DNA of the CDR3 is TGTGCCAGCAGCTTGGCTCGGTCCGGGGTAAAACTGTTTTTT. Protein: CASSLARSGVKLFF.

DNA for the CDR3: TGCGCCAGCAGCCCCGGACAGCCACCGCAAGAGACCCAGTACTTC. It encodes CASSPGQPPQETQYF. The chain joins TRBV5-1 to TRBJ2-5, with a possible D match to TRBD1 (6 bases). The length of the CDR3 is 15 residues. CDR1 SGHRS and CDR2 YFSETQ come from the germline V gene. V shed 4 bases and J shed 2 bases, with 15 bases lying between them.

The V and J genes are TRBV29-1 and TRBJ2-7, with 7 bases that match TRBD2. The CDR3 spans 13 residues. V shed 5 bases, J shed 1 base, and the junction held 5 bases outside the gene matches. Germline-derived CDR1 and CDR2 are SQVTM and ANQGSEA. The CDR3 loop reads CSVKRDLSYEQYF. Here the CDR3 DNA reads TGCAGCGTTAAGCGGGACTTATCCTACGAGCAGTACTTC.

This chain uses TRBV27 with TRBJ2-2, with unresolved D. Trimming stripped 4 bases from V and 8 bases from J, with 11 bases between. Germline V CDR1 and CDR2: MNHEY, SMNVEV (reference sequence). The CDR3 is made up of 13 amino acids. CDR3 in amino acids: CASSSRNRGELFF. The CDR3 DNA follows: TGTGCCAGCAGTTCCAGAAATCGAGGGGAGCTGTTTTTT.

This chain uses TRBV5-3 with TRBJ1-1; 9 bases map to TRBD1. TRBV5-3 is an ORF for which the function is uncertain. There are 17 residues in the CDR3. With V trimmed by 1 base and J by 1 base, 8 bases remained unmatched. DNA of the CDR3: TGTGCCAGAAGCTTGAGTGGTAGGGGACAGGGGAACACTGAAGCTTTCTTT. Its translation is CARSLSGRGQGNTEAFF.

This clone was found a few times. The CDR3 here is CASSPEGAGGFYEQYF. CDR3 nucleotide sequence: TGTGCCAGCAGCCCGGAAGGGGCAGGGGGTTTCTACGAGCAGTACTTC. The V gene is TRBV5-5, the J gene TRBJ2-7; TRBD1 matches 7 bases. J gave up 3 bases and V 4 bases, and 13 bases lay outside the gene matches. The CDR3 has 16 amino acids. CDR1 and CDR2 from the germline V gene are SGHKS and YYEKEE (reference sequence).

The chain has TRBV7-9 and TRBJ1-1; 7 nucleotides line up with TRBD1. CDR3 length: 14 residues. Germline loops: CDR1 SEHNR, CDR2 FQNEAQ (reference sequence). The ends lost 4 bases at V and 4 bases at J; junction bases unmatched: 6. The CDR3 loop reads CASSSDRLATEAFF. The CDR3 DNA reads TGTGCCAGCAGCTCGGACAGGTTGGCCACTGAAGCTTTCTTT.

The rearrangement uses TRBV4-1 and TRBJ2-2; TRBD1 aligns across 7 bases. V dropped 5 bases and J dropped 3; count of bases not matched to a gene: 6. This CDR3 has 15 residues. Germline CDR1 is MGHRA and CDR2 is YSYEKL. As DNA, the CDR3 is TGCGCCAGCAGCAGCCGGGACAGATACACCGGGGAGCTGTTTTTT. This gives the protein CASSSRDRYTGELFF.

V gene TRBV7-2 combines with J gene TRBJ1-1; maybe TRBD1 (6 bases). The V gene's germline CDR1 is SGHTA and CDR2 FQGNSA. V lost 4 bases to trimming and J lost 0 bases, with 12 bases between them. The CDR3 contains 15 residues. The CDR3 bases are TGTGCCAGCAGCTCAAACAGGGCCCTGAACACTGAAGCTTTCTTT. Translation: CASSSNRALNTEAFF.

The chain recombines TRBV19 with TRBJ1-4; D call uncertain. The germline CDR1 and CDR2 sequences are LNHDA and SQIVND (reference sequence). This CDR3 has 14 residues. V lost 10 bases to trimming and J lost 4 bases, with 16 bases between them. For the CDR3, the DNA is TGTGCCACCCGATTTAATCAGGATAATGAAAAACTGTTTTTT. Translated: CATRFNQDNEKLFF.

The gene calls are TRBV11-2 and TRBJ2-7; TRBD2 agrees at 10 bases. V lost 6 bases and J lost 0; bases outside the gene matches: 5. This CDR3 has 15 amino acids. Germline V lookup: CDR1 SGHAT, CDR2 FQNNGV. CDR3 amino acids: CASRGLAGVSYEQYF. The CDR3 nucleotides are TGTGCCAGCAGGGGTCTAGCGGGGGTCTCCTACGAGCAGTACTTC.

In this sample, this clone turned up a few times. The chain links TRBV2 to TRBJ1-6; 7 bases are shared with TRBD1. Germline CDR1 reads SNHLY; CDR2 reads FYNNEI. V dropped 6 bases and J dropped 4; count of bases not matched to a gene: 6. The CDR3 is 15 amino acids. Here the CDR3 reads CASSATGQYNSPLHF. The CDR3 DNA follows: TGTGCCAGCAGCGCTACGGGACAGTATAATTCACCCCTCCACTTT.

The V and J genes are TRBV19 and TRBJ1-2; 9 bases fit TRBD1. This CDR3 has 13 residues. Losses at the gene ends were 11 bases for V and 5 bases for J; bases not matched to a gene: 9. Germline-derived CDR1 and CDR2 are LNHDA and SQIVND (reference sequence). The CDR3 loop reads CAPKLGQGYGYTF. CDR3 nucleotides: TGTGCCCCGAAGCTGGGACAGGGATATGGCTACACCTTC.

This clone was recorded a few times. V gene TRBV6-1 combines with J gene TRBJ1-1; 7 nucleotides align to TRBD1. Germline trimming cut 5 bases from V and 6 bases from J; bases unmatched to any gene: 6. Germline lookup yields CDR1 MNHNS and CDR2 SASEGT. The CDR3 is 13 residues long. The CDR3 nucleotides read TGTGCCAGCAGTTCGGGACAGACTCCTGAAGCTTTCTTT. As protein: CASSSGQTPEAFF.

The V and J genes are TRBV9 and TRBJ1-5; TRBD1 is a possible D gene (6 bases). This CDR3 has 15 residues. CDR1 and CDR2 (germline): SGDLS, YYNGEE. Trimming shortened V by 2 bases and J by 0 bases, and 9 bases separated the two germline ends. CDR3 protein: CASSVTGFSNQPQHF. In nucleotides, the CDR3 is TGTGCCAGCAGCGTCACAGGGTTTAGCAATCAGCCCCAGCATTTT.

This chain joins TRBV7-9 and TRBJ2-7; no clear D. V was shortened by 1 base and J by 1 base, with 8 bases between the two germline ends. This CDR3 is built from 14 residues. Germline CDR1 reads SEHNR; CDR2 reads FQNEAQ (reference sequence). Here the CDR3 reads CASSLDPLSYEQYF. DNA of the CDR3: TGTGCCAGCAGCTTAGATCCTCTTTCCTACGAGCAGTACTTC.

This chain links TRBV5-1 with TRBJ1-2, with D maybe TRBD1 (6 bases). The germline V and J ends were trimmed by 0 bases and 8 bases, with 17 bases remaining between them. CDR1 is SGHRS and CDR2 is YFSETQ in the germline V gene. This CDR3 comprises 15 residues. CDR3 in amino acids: CASSLAGQMLWGYTF. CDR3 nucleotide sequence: TGCGCCAGCAGCTTGGCTGGACAGATGTTATGGGGCTACACCTTC.

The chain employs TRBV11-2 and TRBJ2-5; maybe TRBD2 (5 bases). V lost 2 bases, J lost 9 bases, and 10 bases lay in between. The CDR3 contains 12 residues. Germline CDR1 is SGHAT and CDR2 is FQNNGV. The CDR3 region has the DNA TGTGCCAGCAGCTTAAACCGGCGGGCCCAGTACTTC. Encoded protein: CASSLNRRAQYF.

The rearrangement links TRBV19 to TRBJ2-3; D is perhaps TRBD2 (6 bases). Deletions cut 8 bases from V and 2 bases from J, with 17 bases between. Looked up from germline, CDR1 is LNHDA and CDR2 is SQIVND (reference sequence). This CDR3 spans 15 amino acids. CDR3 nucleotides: TGTGCCAGTCACCGTACTAGCAGTCTCACAGATACGCAGTATTTT. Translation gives CASHRTSSLTDTQYF.